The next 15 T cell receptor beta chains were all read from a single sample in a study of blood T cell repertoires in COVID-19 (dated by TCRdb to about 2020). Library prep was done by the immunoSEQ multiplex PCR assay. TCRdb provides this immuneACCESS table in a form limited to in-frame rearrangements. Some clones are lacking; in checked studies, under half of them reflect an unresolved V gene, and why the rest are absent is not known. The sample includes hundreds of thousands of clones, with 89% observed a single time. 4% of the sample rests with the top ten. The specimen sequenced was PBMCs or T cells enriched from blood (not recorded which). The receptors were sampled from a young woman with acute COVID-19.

The CDR3 DNA follows: TGTGCCATCCAGCCGACTAGCCCCGCAGATACGCAGTATTTT. It codes for CAIQPTSPADTQYF. This chain links TRBV2 with TRBJ2-3, with 7 bases lining up with TRBD2. The CDR3 contains 14 residues. CDR1 and CDR2 (germline): SNHLY, FYNNEI. Losses at the gene ends were 10 bases for V and 4 bases for J; bases not matched to a gene: 11.

The CDR3 is CASSEGLADLYEQYF. The DNA for the CDR3 is TGCGCCAGCAGTGAGGGACTAGCGGACCTCTACGAGCAGTACTTC. This sequence joins TRBV10-2 and TRBJ2-7; TRBD2 agrees at 10 bases. The ends lost 2 bases at V and 3 bases at J; junction bases unmatched: 4. The CDR3 is 15 amino acids. Germline assignment: CDR1 WSHSY and CDR2 SAAADI.

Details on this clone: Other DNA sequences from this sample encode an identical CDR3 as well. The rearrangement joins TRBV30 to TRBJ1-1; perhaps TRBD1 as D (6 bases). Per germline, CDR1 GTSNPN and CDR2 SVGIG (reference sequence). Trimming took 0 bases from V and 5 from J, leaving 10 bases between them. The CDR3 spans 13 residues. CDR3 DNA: TGTGCCTGGAGTGTTGGGCAGGGGACTGAAGCTTTCTTT. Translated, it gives CAWSVGQGTEAFF.

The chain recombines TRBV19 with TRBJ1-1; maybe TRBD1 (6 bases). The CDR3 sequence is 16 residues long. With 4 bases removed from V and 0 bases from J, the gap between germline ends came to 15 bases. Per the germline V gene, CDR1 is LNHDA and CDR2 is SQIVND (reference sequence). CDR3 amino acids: CASSRPGAGVNTEAFF. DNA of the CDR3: TGTGCCAGTAGTAGGCCCGGGGCAGGGGTGAACACTGAAGCTTTCTTT.

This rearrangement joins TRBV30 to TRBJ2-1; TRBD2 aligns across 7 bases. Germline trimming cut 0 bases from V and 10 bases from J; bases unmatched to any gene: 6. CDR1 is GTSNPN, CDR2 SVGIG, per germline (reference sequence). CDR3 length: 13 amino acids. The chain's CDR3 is CAWSVRRAGEQFF. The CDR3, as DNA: TGTGCCTGGAGTGTACGACGAGCGGGGGAGCAGTTCTTC.

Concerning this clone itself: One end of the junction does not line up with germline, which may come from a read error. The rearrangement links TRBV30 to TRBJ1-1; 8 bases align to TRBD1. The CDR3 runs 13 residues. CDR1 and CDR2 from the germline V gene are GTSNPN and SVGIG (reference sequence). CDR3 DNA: TGTGCCTGGAGGCGGACAGGGAACGCTGAAGCTTTCTTT. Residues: CAWRRTGNAEAFF.

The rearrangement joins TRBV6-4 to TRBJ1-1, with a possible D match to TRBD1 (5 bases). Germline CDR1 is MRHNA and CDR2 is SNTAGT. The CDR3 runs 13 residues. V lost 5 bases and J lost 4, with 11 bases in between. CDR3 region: CASSQFGGTEAFF. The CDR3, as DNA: TGTGCCAGCAGTCAGTTCGGGGGCACTGAAGCTTTCTTT.

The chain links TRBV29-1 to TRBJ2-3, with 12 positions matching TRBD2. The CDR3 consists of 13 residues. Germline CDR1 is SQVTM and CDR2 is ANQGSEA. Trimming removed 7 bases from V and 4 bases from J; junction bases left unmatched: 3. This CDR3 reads CSASGGAADTQYF. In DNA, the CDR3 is TGCAGCGCTAGCGGGGGGGCGGCAGATACGCAGTATTTT.

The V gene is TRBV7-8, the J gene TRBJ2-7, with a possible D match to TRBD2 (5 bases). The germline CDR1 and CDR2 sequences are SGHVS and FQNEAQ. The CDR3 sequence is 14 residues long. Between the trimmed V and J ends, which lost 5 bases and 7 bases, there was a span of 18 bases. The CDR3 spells CASSRRGGWEEQYF. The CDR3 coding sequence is TGTGCCAGCAGCCGCCGGGGTGGGTGGGAAGAGCAGTACTTC.

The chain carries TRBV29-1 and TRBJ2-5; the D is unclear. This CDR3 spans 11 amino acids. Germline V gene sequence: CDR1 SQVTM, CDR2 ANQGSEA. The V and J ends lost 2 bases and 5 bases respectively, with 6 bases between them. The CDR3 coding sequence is TGCAGCGTTGAACAGAGGGAGACCCAGTACTTC. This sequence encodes CSVEQRETQYF.

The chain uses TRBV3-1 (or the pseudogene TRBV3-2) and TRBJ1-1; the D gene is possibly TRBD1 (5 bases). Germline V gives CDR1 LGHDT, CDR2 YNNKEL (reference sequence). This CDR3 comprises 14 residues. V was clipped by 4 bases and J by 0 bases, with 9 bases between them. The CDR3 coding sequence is TGTGCCAGCAGCCCAGGGATATTGAACACTGAAGCTTTCTTT. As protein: CASSPGILNTEAFF.

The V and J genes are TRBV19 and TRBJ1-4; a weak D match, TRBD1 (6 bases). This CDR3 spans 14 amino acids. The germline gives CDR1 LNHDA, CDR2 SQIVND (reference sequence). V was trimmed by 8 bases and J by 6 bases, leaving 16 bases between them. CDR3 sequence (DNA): TGTGCCAGTCTCGATCAGGGGAGGGATGAAAAACTGTTTTTT. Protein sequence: CASLDQGRDEKLFF. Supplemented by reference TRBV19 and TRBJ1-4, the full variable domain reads DGGITQSPKYLFRKEGQNVTLSCEQNLNHDAMYWYRQDPGQGLRLIYYSQIVNDFQKGDIAEGYSVSREKKESFPLTVTSAQKNPTAFYLCASLDQGRDEKLFFGSGTQLSVL.

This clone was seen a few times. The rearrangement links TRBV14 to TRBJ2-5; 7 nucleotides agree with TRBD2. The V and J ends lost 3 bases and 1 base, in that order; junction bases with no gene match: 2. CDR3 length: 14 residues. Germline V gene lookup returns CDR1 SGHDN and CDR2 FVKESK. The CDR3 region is CASSQGGAQETQYF. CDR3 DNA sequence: TGTGCCAGCAGCCAGGGAGGGGCCCAAGAGACCCAGTACTTC. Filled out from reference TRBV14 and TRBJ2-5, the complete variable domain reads EAGVTQFPSHSVIEKGQTVTLRCDPISGHDNLYWYRRVMGKEIKFLLHFVKESKQDESGMPNNRFLAERTGGTYSTLKVQPAELEDSGVYFCASSQGGAQETQYFGPGTRLLVL.

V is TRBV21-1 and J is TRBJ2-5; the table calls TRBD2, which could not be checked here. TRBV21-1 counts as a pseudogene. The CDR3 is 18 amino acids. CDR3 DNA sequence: TGTGCCAGCAGCAAAGTACGGCTAGCGGGGGAGTACCAAGAGACCCAGTACTTC. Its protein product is CASSKVRLAGEYQETQYF.

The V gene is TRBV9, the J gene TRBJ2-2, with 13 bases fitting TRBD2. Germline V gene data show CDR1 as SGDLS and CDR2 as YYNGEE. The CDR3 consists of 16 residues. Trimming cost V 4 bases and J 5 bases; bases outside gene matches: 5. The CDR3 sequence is CASSPWTSGGTGELFF. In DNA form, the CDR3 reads TGTGCCAGCAGCCCCTGGACTAGCGGGGGTACCGGGGAGCTGTTTTTT.